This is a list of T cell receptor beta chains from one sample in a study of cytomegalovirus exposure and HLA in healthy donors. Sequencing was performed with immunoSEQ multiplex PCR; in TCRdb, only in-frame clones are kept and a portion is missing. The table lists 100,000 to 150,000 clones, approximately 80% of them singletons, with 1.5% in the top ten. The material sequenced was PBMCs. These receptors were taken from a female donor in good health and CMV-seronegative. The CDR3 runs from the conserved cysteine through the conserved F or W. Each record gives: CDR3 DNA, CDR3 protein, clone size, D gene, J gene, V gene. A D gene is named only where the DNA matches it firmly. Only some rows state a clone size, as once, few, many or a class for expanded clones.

CDR3 DNA: TGTGCCAGCAGCTTACGGGACAGGGGTGAGGGAGAGCAGTACTTC; CDR3 protein: CASSLRDRGEGEQYF; clone size: NA; D gene: TRBD1; J gene: TRBJ2-7; V gene: TRBV7-2
CDR3 DNA: TGTGCCAGCAGTTTTACAGGGATCTATGGCTACACCTTC; CDR3 protein: CASSFTGIYGYTF; clone size: NA; D gene: NA; J gene: TRBJ1-2; V gene: TRBV28
CDR3 DNA: TGTGCCAGCAGTACAGGGACAGGGGGCAGGACCTACGAGCAGTACTTC; CDR3 protein: CASSTGTGGRTYEQYF; clone size: NA; D gene: TRBD1; J gene: TRBJ2-7; V gene: TRBV28
CDR3 DNA: TGTGCCAGCAGGAGGGTCTCGGGCACTGAAGCTTTCTTT; CDR3 protein: CASRRVSGTEAFF; clone size: NA; D gene: NA; J gene: TRBJ1-1; V gene: TRBV6-1
CDR3 DNA: TGTGCCAGTAGTGCCGCACAGGGGGACTATGGCTACACCTTC; CDR3 protein: CASSAAQGDYGYTF; clone size: few; D gene: TRBD1; J gene: TRBJ1-2; V gene: TRBV19
CDR3 DNA: TGCGCCAGCAGTAGGTTGAGGGATGCCCAGTACTTC; CDR3 protein: CASSRLRDAQYF; clone size: NA; D gene: NA; J gene: TRBJ2-5; V gene: TRBV5-1
CDR3 DNA: TGCGCCAGCAGCCAAGACCCAGGGATAGGCAATCAGCCCCAGCATTTT; CDR3 protein: CASSQDPGIGNQPQHF; clone size: NA; D gene: NA; J gene: TRBJ1-5; V gene: TRBV4-3
CDR3 DNA: TGTGCCAGCAGTCCCAGCGGGAACTCCTACAATGAGCAGTTCTTC; CDR3 protein: CASSPSGNSYNEQFF; clone size: few; D gene: TRBD2; J gene: TRBJ2-1; V gene: TRBV5-5
CDR3 DNA: TGTGCCAGCAGCTTTCATAGCGGGAGGGGATACAATGAGCAGTTCTTC; CDR3 protein: CASSFHSGRGYNEQFF; clone size: NA; D gene: TRBD2; J gene: TRBJ2-1; V gene: TRBV7-3
CDR3 DNA: TGTGCCAGCAGCGTAGGGGCAGTACAAGAGACCCAGTACTTC; CDR3 protein: CASSVGAVQETQYF; clone size: NA; D gene: NA; J gene: TRBJ2-5; V gene: TRBV9
CDR3 DNA: TGTGCCAGCAGCTTGTCCACAGCTGGAAACACCATATATTTT; CDR3 protein: CASSLSTAGNTIYF; clone size: few; D gene: NA; J gene: TRBJ1-3; V gene: TRBV5-4
CDR3 DNA: TGCGCCAGCAGCCATCTACCCTCTAGCGAGGGTGGCACCGGGGAGCTGTTTTTT; CDR3 protein: CASSHLPSSEGGTGELFF; clone size: NA; D gene: NA; J gene: TRBJ2-2; V gene: TRBV4-1
CDR3 DNA: TGTGCCTGGAGTGACAGGGGATTGAACACTGAAGCTTTCTTT; CDR3 protein: CAWSDRGLNTEAFF; clone size: NA; D gene: TRBD1; J gene: TRBJ1-1; V gene: TRBV30
CDR3 DNA: TGTGCCAGCACCATGACAGCGCCCTCCTACAATGAGCAGTTCTTC; CDR3 protein: CASTMTAPSYNEQFF; clone size: NA; D gene: NA; J gene: TRBJ2-1; V gene: TRBV28
CDR3 DNA: TGCGCCAGCAGCCAAGAATTCGGGGTAGGACAGGGCGTTTCGGGGACCCAGTACTTC; CDR3 protein: CASSQEFGVGQGVSGTQYF; clone size: NA; D gene: TRBD1; J gene: TRBJ2-5; V gene: TRBV4-1
CDR3 DNA: TGTGCCAGCAGCTTAGAGGCGGCTAGCGGGGGGGAGACCCAGTACTTC; CDR3 protein: CASSLEAASGGETQYF; clone size: once; D gene: TRBD2; J gene: TRBJ2-5; V gene: TRBV7-2
CDR3 DNA: TGCGCCAGCGCCGATCTCGACAGGGGGGGTGCTGAAGCTTTCTTT; CDR3 protein: CASADLDRGGAEAFF; clone size: NA; D gene: TRBD1; J gene: TRBJ1-1; V gene: TRBV5-1
CDR3 DNA: TGTGCCAGTAGTATCGGGACAGGGGGCATCGGCTACACCTTC; CDR3 protein: CASSIGTGGIGYTF; clone size: NA; D gene: TRBD1; J gene: TRBJ1-2; V gene: TRBV19
CDR3 DNA: TGTGCCAGCAGCTGGGGGGTAGCGGGGCAACAAGAGACCCAGTACTTC; CDR3 protein: CASSWGVAGQQETQYF; clone size: NA; D gene: TRBD2; J gene: TRBJ2-5; V gene: TRBV5-6
CDR3 DNA: TGTGCCAGCAGCGTAGCTACGGGAGAGACCCAGTACTTC; CDR3 protein: CASSVATGETQYF; clone size: NA; D gene: NA; J gene: TRBJ2-5; V gene: TRBV9
CDR3 DNA: TGTGCCAGCAGTTTACGGAGGGGGCGACTGACTGAAGCTTTCTTT; CDR3 protein: CASSLRRGRLTEAFF; clone size: NA; D gene: TRBD1; J gene: TRBJ1-1; V gene: TRBV28
CDR3 DNA: TGTGCCTGGAGTTCGGGACAGTTATACGAGCAGTACTTC; CDR3 protein: CAWSSGQLYEQYF; clone size: NA; D gene: TRBD1; J gene: TRBJ2-7; V gene: TRBV30
CDR3 DNA: TGTGCCACCAGACTAGCGGGGAACACCGGGGAGCTGTTTTTT; CDR3 protein: CATRLAGNTGELFF; clone size: NA; D gene: TRBD2; J gene: TRBJ2-2; V gene: TRBV19
CDR3 DNA: TGTGCCAGCTCCTGGACTAGCGGGAGTTGGGAGACCCAGTACTTC; CDR3 protein: CASSWTSGSWETQYF; clone size: NA; D gene: TRBD2; J gene: TRBJ2-5; V gene: TRBV9
CDR3 DNA: TGCGCCAGCAGCCAAGGGACAGGGGCCGGTGAGCAGTTCTTC; CDR3 protein: CASSQGTGAGEQFF; clone size: few; D gene: TRBD1; J gene: TRBJ2-1; V gene: TRBV4-1
CDR3 DNA: TGTGCCAGCAGTCCCCCGGACAGGGCCAGAGTGGGCTACACCTTC; CDR3 protein: CASSPPDRARVGYTF; clone size: NA; D gene: TRBD1; J gene: TRBJ1-2; V gene: TRBV28
CDR3 DNA: TGCGCCAGCAGCTTGGACTCCTCGTTCTACGAGCAGTACTTC; CDR3 protein: CASSLDSSFYEQYF; clone size: NA; D gene: NA; J gene: TRBJ2-7; V gene: TRBV5-1
CDR3 DNA: TGCGCCAGCAGCCAAGGGAACAGGGTAAATGAAAAACTGTTTTTT; CDR3 protein: CASSQGNRVNEKLFF; clone size: NA; D gene: NA; J gene: TRBJ1-4; V gene: TRBV4-3
CDR3 DNA: TGTGCCAGCAGCTTGTTAATCCAGGGCTACGAGCAGTACTTC; CDR3 protein: CASSLLIQGYEQYF; clone size: NA; D gene: NA; J gene: TRBJ2-7; V gene: TRBV7-2
CDR3 DNA: TGTGCCAGCAGCTTATTGGGGGGAAATGAGCAGTTCTTC; CDR3 protein: CASSLLGGNEQFF; clone size: once; D gene: NA; J gene: TRBJ2-1; V gene: TRBV7-2
CDR3 DNA: TGTGCCAGCAGCCGCGACAGCTCTGGAAACACCATATATTTT; CDR3 protein: CASSRDSSGNTIYF; clone size: NA; D gene: NA; J gene: TRBJ1-3; V gene: TRBV7-2
CDR3 DNA: TGCGCCAGCAGCCAGTATTTTTCGGGACTAGTTCCCTACGAGCAGTACTTC; CDR3 protein: CASSQYFSGLVPYEQYF; clone size: NA; D gene: TRBD2; J gene: TRBJ2-7; V gene: TRBV4-1
CDR3 DNA: TGTGCCAGCAGCTACTACGTCGATCAGCCCCAGCATTTT; CDR3 protein: CASSYYVDQPQHF; clone size: NA; D gene: NA; J gene: TRBJ1-5; V gene: TRBV27
CDR3 DNA: TGTGCCAGCTCCCTAGAGGGACTAGTTACGACCGATGAGCAGTTCTTC; CDR3 protein: CASSLEGLVTTDEQFF; clone size: NA; D gene: TRBD2; J gene: TRBJ2-1; V gene: TRBV18
CDR3 DNA: TGTGCCAGCAGCCAGGTGACAGGGGATACGCAGTATTTT; CDR3 protein: CASSQVTGDTQYF; clone size: NA; D gene: TRBD1; J gene: TRBJ2-3; V gene: TRBV4-2
CDR3 DNA: TGTGCCAGCAGCCCGACTAGCGGGAGCTCAGATACGCAGTATTTT; CDR3 protein: CASSPTSGSSDTQYF; clone size: NA; D gene: TRBD2; J gene: TRBJ2-3; V gene: TRBV7-6
CDR3 DNA: TGCGCCAGCAGCTTGGACGGGAGGGCCTTAGGGACAGATACGCAGTATTTT; CDR3 protein: CASSLDGRALGTDTQYF; clone size: NA; D gene: TRBD2; J gene: TRBJ2-3; V gene: TRBV5-1
CDR3 DNA: TGTGCCAGCTCACCAGGGGGGTCGGAGCGGGACCACACAGATACGCAGTATTTT; CDR3 protein: CASSPGGSERDHTDTQYF; clone size: once; D gene: TRBD2; J gene: TRBJ2-3; V gene: TRBV18
CDR3 DNA: TGTGCCAGCAGTCCGGACAGGGGGAACACCGGGGAGCTGTTTTTT; CDR3 protein: CASSPDRGNTGELFF; clone size: once; D gene: TRBD1; J gene: TRBJ2-2; V gene: TRBV27
CDR3 DNA: TGTGCCAGCAGCAGCGGACAGGGATATACGGATACGCAGTATTTT; CDR3 protein: CASSSGQGYTDTQYF; clone size: NA; D gene: TRBD1; J gene: TRBJ2-3; V gene: TRBV2
CDR3 DNA: TGCGCCAGCAGCTTCTTGACAGGAACCTACGAGCAGTACTTC; CDR3 protein: CASSFLTGTYEQYF; clone size: few; D gene: NA; J gene: TRBJ2-7; V gene: TRBV5-1
CDR3 DNA: TGTGCCAGCAGTTTAGATAGGGGGGGAACTGAAGCTTTCTTT; CDR3 protein: CASSLDRGGTEAFF; clone size: NA; D gene: NA; J gene: TRBJ1-1; V gene: TRBV27
CDR3 DNA: TGTGCCAGCAGCGCGAGTCGGGACAGATCCACAGATACGCAGTATTTT; CDR3 protein: CASSASRDRSTDTQYF; clone size: NA; D gene: TRBD1; J gene: TRBJ2-3; V gene: TRBV7-8
CDR3 DNA: TGCGCCAGCAGGGGGCGGGGGCAGGATGAGCAGTTCTTC; CDR3 protein: CASRGRGQDEQFF; clone size: NA; D gene: NA; J gene: TRBJ2-1; V gene: TRBV10-1
CDR3 DNA: TGCGCCAGCAGCCAAGAGCCTGGGGGCACGGGCAATCAGCCCCAGCATTTT; CDR3 protein: CASSQEPGGTGNQPQHF; clone size: few; D gene: NA; J gene: TRBJ1-5; V gene: TRBV4-3
CDR3 DNA: TGTGCCAGCAGTCAGGTAAACAGGGGGATCGTCTACGAGCAGTACTTC; CDR3 protein: CASSQVNRGIVYEQYF; clone size: NA; D gene: TRBD1; J gene: TRBJ2-7; V gene: TRBV28
CDR3 DNA: TGTGCCAGCAGCTTTGACAGGTTCTCAGCCAAACTGTTTTTT; CDR3 protein: CASSFDRFSAKLFF; clone size: NA; D gene: NA; J gene: TRBJ1-4; V gene: TRBV7-2
CDR3 DNA: TGTGCCAGCATGGTCGCGGGGGGCACTACATACTACGAGCAGTACTTC; CDR3 protein: CASMVAGGTTYYEQYF; clone size: NA; D gene: TRBD2; J gene: TRBJ2-7; V gene: TRBV27
CDR3 DNA: TGCGCCAGCAGTGATCCGGGACAGAACACAGATACGCAGTATTTT; CDR3 protein: CASSDPGQNTDTQYF; clone size: NA; D gene: TRBD1; J gene: TRBJ2-3; V gene: TRBV10-1
CDR3 DNA: TGTGCCAGCAGTTACTCACAGGGGGCCCCCTACGAGCAGTACTTC; CDR3 protein: CASSYSQGAPYEQYF; clone size: NA; D gene: TRBD1; J gene: TRBJ2-7; V gene: TRBV6-5
CDR3 DNA: TGTGCCAGCAGCGCCAGCTCCTACAATGAGCAGTTCTTC; CDR3 protein: CASSASSYNEQFF; clone size: NA; D gene: NA; J gene: TRBJ2-1; V gene: TRBV9
CDR3 DNA: TGTTCCAGCAGCGTAAGCGGGAGCGACTACGAGCAGTACTTC; CDR3 protein: CSSSVSGSDYEQYF; clone size: once; D gene: TRBD2; J gene: TRBJ2-7; V gene: TRBV7-9
CDR3 DNA: TGTGCCAGCAGTGTACTACAGGGGGTCTACGAGCAGTACTTC; CDR3 protein: CASSVLQGVYEQYF; clone size: NA; D gene: TRBD1; J gene: TRBJ2-7; V gene: TRBV6-1
CDR3 DNA: TGTGCCAGCAGTGAAAGCCTATCGGGAGAGACCCAGTACTTC; CDR3 protein: CASSESLSGETQYF; clone size: NA; D gene: NA; J gene: TRBJ2-5; V gene: TRBV2
CDR3 DNA: TGTGCCAGCAGTTTCCCTCCGGGACTAGCGGGAAGCTCCTACAATGAGCAGTTCTTC; CDR3 protein: CASSFPPGLAGSSYNEQFF; clone size: NA; D gene: TRBD2; J gene: TRBJ2-1; V gene: TRBV28
CDR3 DNA: TGCGCCAGCAGCTCGCAGGGTAAATACAATGAGCAGTTCTTC; CDR3 protein: CASSSQGKYNEQFF; clone size: NA; D gene: NA; J gene: TRBJ2-1; V gene: TRBV5-1
CDR3 DNA: TGTGCCAGCAGTTCGGTTCCCGGCTCCACAGAAGGTGAAAAACTGTTTTTT; CDR3 protein: CASSSVPGSTEGEKLFF; clone size: NA; D gene: NA; J gene: TRBJ1-4; V gene: TRBV27
CDR3 DNA: TGTGCCAGCAGCCGGACGGGACAGGGGACCTACGAGCAGTACTTC; CDR3 protein: CASSRTGQGTYEQYF; clone size: NA; D gene: TRBD1; J gene: TRBJ2-7; V gene: TRBV14
CDR3 DNA: TGTGCCAGCAGCCCGGACAGGGGAAACACTGAAGCTTTCTTT; CDR3 protein: CASSPDRGNTEAFF; clone size: NA; D gene: TRBD1; J gene: TRBJ1-1; V gene: TRBV6-6